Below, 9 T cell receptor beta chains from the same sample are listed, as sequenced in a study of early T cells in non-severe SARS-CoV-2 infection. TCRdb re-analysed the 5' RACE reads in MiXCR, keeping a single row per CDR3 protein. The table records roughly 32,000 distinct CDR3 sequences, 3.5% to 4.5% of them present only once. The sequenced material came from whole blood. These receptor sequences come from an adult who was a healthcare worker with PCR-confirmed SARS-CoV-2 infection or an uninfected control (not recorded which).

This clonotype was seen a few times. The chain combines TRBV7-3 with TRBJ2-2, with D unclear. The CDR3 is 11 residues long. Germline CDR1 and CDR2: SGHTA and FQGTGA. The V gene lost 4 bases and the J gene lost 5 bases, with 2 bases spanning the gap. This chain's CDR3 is CASSSTGELFF. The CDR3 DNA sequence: TGTGCCAGCAGCTCAACCGGGGAGCTGTTTTTT. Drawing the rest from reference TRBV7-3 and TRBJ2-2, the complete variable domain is GAGVSQTPSNKVTEKGKYVELRCDPISGHTALYWYRQSLGQGPEFLIYFQGTGAADDSGLPNDRFFAVRPEGSVSTLKIQRTERGDSAVYLCASSSTGELFFGEGSRLTVL.

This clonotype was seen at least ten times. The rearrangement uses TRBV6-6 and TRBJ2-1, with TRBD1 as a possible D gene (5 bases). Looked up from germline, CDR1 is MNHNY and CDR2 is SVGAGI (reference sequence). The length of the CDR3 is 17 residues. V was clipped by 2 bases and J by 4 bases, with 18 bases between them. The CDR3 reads CASSYPPGRAVYNEQFF. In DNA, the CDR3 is TGTGCCAGCAGTTACCCCCCCGGCAGGGCCGTATACAATGAGCAGTTCTTC.

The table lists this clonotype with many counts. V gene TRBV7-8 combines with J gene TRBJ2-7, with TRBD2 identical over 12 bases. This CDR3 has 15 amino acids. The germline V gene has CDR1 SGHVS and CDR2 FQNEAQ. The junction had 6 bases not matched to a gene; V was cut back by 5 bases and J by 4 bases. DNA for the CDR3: TGTGCCAGCAGCGAAGGGACTAGCGGGCCGTACGAGCAGTACTTC. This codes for CASSEGTSGPYEQYF.

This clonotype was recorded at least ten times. For the CDR3, the DNA is TGTGCCAGCAAAGAGGGGAAGTATCAGCCCCAGCATTTT. Translation gives CASKEGKYQPQHF. J is TRBJ1-5 and V is TRBV6-1, with a possible D match to TRBD1 (5 bases). There are 13 residues in the CDR3. Between the trimmed V and J ends, which lost 7 bases and 5 bases, there was a span of 12 bases. Germline V gene lookup returns CDR1 MNHNS and CDR2 SASEGT.

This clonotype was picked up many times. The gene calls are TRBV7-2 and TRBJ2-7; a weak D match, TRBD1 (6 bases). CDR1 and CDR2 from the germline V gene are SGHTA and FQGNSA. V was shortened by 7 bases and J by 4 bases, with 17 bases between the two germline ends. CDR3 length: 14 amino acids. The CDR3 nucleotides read TGTGCCAGCACCCTCATGGCAGGGGCGTACGAGCAGTACTTC. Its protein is CASTLMAGAYEQYF.

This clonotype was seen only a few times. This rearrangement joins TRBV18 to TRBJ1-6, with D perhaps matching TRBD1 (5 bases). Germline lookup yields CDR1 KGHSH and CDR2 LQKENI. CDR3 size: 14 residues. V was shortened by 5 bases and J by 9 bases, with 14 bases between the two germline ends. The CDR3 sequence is CASSKGLAGSPLHF. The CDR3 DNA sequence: TGTGCCAGCTCAAAGGGGCTAGCCGGTTCACCCCTCCACTTT.

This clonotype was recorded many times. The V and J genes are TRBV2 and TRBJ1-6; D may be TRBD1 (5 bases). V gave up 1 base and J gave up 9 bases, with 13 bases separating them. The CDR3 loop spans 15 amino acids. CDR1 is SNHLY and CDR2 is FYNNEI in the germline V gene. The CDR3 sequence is CASSEGGAYGSPLHF. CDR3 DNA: TGTGCCAGCAGTGAAGGAGGGGCATATGGTTCACCCCTCCACTTT. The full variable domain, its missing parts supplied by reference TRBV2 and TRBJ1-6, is EPEVTQTPSHQVTQMGQEVILRCVPISNHLYFYWYRQILGQKVEFLVSFYNNEISEKSEIFDDQFSVERPDGSNFTLKIRSTKLEDSAMYFCASSEGGAYGSPLHFGNGTRLTVT.

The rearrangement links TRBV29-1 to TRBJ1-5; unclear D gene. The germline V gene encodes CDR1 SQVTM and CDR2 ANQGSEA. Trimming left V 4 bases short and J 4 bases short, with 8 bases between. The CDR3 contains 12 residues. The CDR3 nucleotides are TGCAGCGTTGGGGCGGCGAATCAGCCCCAGCATTTT. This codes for CSVGAANQPQHF. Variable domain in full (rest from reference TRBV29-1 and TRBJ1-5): SAVISQKPSRDICQRGTSLTIQCQVDSQVTMMFWYRQQPGQSLTLIATANQGSEATYESGFVIDKFPISRPNLTFSTLTVSNMSPEDSSIYLCSVGAANQPQHFGDGTRLSIL.

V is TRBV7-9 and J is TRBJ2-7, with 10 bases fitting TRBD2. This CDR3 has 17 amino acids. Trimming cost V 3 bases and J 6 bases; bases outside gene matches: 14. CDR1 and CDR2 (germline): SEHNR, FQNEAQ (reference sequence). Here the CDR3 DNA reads TGTGCCAGCAGCTTGAGCGGGAGGGCCGAAGGTAACGGCGAGCAGTACTTC. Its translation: CASSLSGRAEGNGEQYF. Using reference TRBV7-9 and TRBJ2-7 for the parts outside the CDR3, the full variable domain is DTGVSQNPRHKITKRGQNVTFRCDPISEHNRLYWYRQTLGQGPEFLTYFQNEAQLEKSRLLSDRFSAERPKGSFSTLEIQRTEQGDSAMYLCASSLSGRAEGNGEQYFGPGTRLTVT.